The rows below give T cell receptor beta chains drawn from one sample of a study of cytomegalovirus exposure and HLA in healthy donors. Produced via immunoSEQ multiplex PCR; TCRdb's table is partial and in-frame only. The data show around 250,000 clones, around 90% seen once. Material for sequencing was PBMCs. The receptors here all came from a woman aged 18 to 35 in good health and CMV-seronegative. Both conserved end residues are part of each CDR3. D genes are given only for firm matches. The size of a clone is reported for some rows only, either as once, few or many, or as a class for expanded clones.

>14|-|TRBV6-6|TRBJ2-4|TRBD1
TGTGCCACCAACCTCCGGGACAGGCCGGACATTCAGTACTTC
CATNLRDRPDIQYF
>17|-|TRBV7-6|TRBJ1-5|TRBD1
TGTGCCAGCAGCTTAGTAGTAGTACAGGGGACGCTTCAGCCCCAGCATTTT
CASSLVVVQGTLQPQHF
>14|-|TRBV6-5|TRBJ1-6|-
TGTGCCAGCAGGGTCATCGTTGGGCCATCACCCCTCCACTTT
CASRVIVGPSPLHF
>12|once|TRBV12-5|TRBJ2-3|-
TGTGCTAGTGGGACACACACAGATACGCAGTATTTT
CASGTHTDTQYF
>13|-|TRBV9|TRBJ1-4|-
TGTGCCAGCAGCCTGGGGCCGAAAGAAAAACTGTTTTTT
CASSLGPKEKLFF
>12|-|TRBV10-3|TRBJ1-2|-
TGTGCCATCAGTGGGACAGTGAGGGGCTACACCTTC
CAISGTVRGYTF
>14|-|TRBV30|TRBJ1-1|TRBD1
TGTGCCTGGAGTCCCTTAGGGGGCCTAACTGAAGCTTTCTTT
CAWSPLGGLTEAFF
>16|-|TRBV4-3|TRBJ2-3|-
TGCGCCAGCAGCCAAGATTGGGACACAAGCACAGATACGCAGTATTTT
CASSQDWDTSTDTQYF
>16|-|TRBV6-4|TRBJ2-5|TRBD1
TGTGCCAGCAGTGAGAAGGGGACAGGGGGTGGAGAGACCCAGTACTTC
CASSEKGTGGGETQYF
>16|-|TRBV5-1|TRBJ1-2|TRBD1
TGCGCCAGCAGCTTGGTTGGACAGGGGCCGAACTATGGCTACACCTTC
CASSLVGQGPNYGYTF
>14|-|TRBV5-1|TRBJ2-1|TRBD1
TGCGCCAGCGGGACAGGGAGCTCCTACAATGAGCAGTTCTTC
CASGTGSSYNEQFF
>13|once|TRBV11-2|TRBJ1-2|-
TGTGCCAGCAGCGATGGACTTTTAGATGGCTACACCTTC
CASSDGLLDGYTF
>15|few|TRBV7-2|TRBJ2-1|-
TGTGCCAGCAGCTTAGTATCCGGGATCGGGAATGAGCAGTTCTTC
CASSLVSGIGNEQFF
>15|once|TRBV14|TRBJ2-5|-
TGTGCCAGCAGCCAAGATTGGCTAGCTGGGGAGACCCAGTACTTC
CASSQDWLAGETQYF
>13|-|TRBV5-5|TRBJ2-7|TRBD1
TGTGCCAGCAGCCTGGACAGGGACTACGAGCAGTACTTC
CASSLDRDYEQYF
>15|-|TRBV11-2|TRBJ2-1|-
TGTGCCAGCAGCTTAGGGCCTGGGACAACTAATGAGCAGTTCTTC
CASSLGPGTTNEQFF
>16|once|TRBV7-9|TRBJ1-1|-
TGTGCCAGCAGCTTAGTAGTCGGGGGGGACGGTAATGAAGCTTTCTTT
CASSLVVGGDGNEAFF
>15|-|TRBV7-9|TRBJ2-2|-
TGTGCCAGCAGCATCAGGGCCCAGAATGTCGGGGAGCTGTTTTTT
CASSIRAQNVGELFF
>17|-|TRBV7-9|TRBJ1-2|-
TGTGCCAGCAGCTTAGACACCAATGCAATTCGTTCCTATGGCTACACCTTC
CASSLDTNAIRSYGYTF
>13|-|TRBV27|TRBJ2-1|-
TGTGCCAGCAGTTTATCAGGGGGCAATGAGCAGTTCTTC
CASSLSGGNEQFF
>14|-|TRBV28|TRBJ1-6|TRBD1
TGTGCCAGCAGGGGACAGGCTTATAATTCACCCCTCCACTTT
CASRGQAYNSPLHF
>16|-|TRBV28|TRBJ2-3|TRBD1
TGTGCCAGCAGTTTATTGGGACAGGGGGCTACAGATACGCAGTATTTT
CASSLLGQGATDTQYF
>14|-|TRBV2|TRBJ1-3|TRBD1
TGTGCCAGCAGGGTGACAGGGCCTGGAAACACCATATATTTT
CASRVTGPGNTIYF
>16|-|TRBV15|TRBJ2-1|TRBD2
TGTGCCACCAGCAGAGATATAGCGGGGGGGCCCAATGAGCAGTTCTTC
CATSRDIAGGPNEQFF
>15|-|TRBV5-1|TRBJ2-2|TRBD1
TGCGCCAGCAGCTTCGGACAGGGGAACACCGGGGAGCTGTTTTTT
CASSFGQGNTGELFF
>15|-|TRBV28|TRBJ2-3|TRBD2
TGTGCCAGCAGTTCGGGGGGGCCCGGCACAGATACGCAGTATTTT
CASSSGGPGTDTQYF
>16|-|TRBV6-4|TRBJ1-6|-
TGTGCCAGCAGTGAACGGGGGGGCCCCTATAATTCACCCCTCCACTTT
CASSERGGPYNSPLHF
>11|-|TRBV10-3|TRBJ2-3|-
TGTGCCATCAGTGGTCCGGATACGCAGTATTTT
CAISGPDTQYF
>13|-|TRBV14|TRBJ2-7|-
TGTGCCAGCAGCCAAGATCAAAGCCGCGAGCAGTACTTC
CASSQDQSREQYF
>15|-|TRBV5-1|TRBJ1-1|TRBD1
TGCGCCAGCAGCTTGGACGGACAGGGCCCCACTGAAGCTTTCTTT
CASSLDGQGPTEAFF
>15|-|TRBV6-1|TRBJ2-1|TRBD2
TGTGCCAGCAGAGAACTAGCGGGGGGTTGGAATGAGCAGTTCTTC
CASRELAGGWNEQFF
>17|-|TRBV7-2|TRBJ2-2|-
TGTGCCAGCAGCTTAAATCAGTTCTCCGCGAACACCGGGGAGCTGTTTTTT
CASSLNQFSANTGELFF
>14|-|TRBV28|TRBJ1-2|TRBD1
TGTGCCAGCAGTCCGGACAGGGGTGCTTATGGCTACACCTTC
CASSPDRGAYGYTF
>16|-|TRBV5-3|TRBJ1-5|-
TGTGCCAGAAGCTTGGGAGGTCCCGATAGCAATCAGCCCCAGCATTTT
CARSLGGPDSNQPQHF
>13|-|TRBV7-9|TRBJ2-2|-
TGTGCCAGCAGCTCTACGAACACCGGGGAGCTGTTTTTT
CASSSTNTGELFF
>15|-|TRBV7-2|TRBJ1-6|TRBD1
TGTGCCAGCAGCACAATGGGACAGGGTGATTCACCCCTCCACTTT
CASSTMGQGDSPLHF
>13|-|TRBV14|TRBJ2-3|TRBD2
TGTGCCAGCAGCCAAGACTGGCGGGGGGGCCAGTATTTT
CASSQDWRGGQYF
>14|-|TRBV9|TRBJ2-2|TRBD2
TGTGCCACCAGCGGGGGACTCAACACCGGGGAGCTGTTTTTT
CATSGGLNTGELFF
>13|-|TRBV7-6|TRBJ2-1|-
TGTGCCAGCAGCGACAGAAACTACAATGAGCAGTTCTTC
CASSDRNYNEQFF
>12|-|TRBV5-8|TRBJ1-6|TRBD1
TGTGCCACAGACAGGGCAGGTTCACCCCTCCACTTT
CATDRAGSPLHF
>14|-|TRBV28|TRBJ2-7|TRBD2
TGTGCCAGCAGTACCCGCTCTAGCGGTTACGAGCAGTACTTC
CASSTRSSGYEQYF
>15|-|TRBV10-3|TRBJ1-3|-
TGTGCCATCAGTGGCAGGGAAAGCTCTGGAAACACCATATATTTT
CAISGRESSGNTIYF
>17|-|TRBV18|TRBJ1-2|-
TGTGCCAGTCCAAAGCCGGACAGAGCCCTTCCTAGGGTCTTGGTCACCTTC
CASPKPDRALPRVLVTF
>16|-|TRBV4-3|TRBJ1-1|-
TGCGCCAGCAGCCAAGACGGTCGAGGGTGGGGAACTGAAGCTTTCTTT
CASSQDGRGWGTEAFF
>13|-|TRBV29-1|TRBJ2-3|TRBD1
TGCAGCGCTCCGGGACAGAACACAGATACGCAGTATTTT
CSAPGQNTDTQYF
>17|once|TRBV28|TRBJ2-3|-
TGTGCCAGCAGTTTACCTGCGGCGGGGTCGAGCACAGATACGCAGTATTTT
CASSLPAAGSSTDTQYF
>16|-|TRBV6-1|TRBJ1-3|TRBD1
TGTGCCAGCCCTGAAGACAGGGGCGCTTTCGGAAACACCATATATTTT
CASPEDRGAFGNTIYF
>17|-|TRBV23-1|TRBJ2-1|TRBD2
TGCGCCAGCAGTCAATCCCCGACTAGCGGGACGTACAATGAGCAGTTCTTC
CASSQSPTSGTYNEQFF
>17|-|TRBV28|TRBJ1-5|-
TGTGCCAGCAGTTTACGGCACAGGGCGACGGTTATTCAGCCCCAGCATTTT
CASSLRHRATVIQPQHF
>16|-|TRBV19|TRBJ1-6|TRBD1
TGTGCCAGTAGTACACAAACAGGGGGCATGAATTCACCCCTCCACTTT
CASSTQTGGMNSPLHF